The 29 T cell receptor beta chains reported below all come from one sample, sequenced in a study of monozygotic twins with cystic fibrosis. Measured with immunoSEQ multiplex PCR; TCRdb has only the in-frame clones, and not every one. Here the sample spans 4,500 to 5,500 clones, 95% to 98% being singletons. Sequencing input: blood. These receptors were obtained from a boy aged 2 to 10 with cystic fibrosis.

The genes are TRBV6-6 and TRBJ1-4, with unresolved D. V was trimmed by 6 bases and J by 5 bases, leaving 13 bases between them. The CDR3 has 14 residues. CDR1 is MNHNY and CDR2 is SVGAGI in the germline V gene (reference sequence). In DNA, the CDR3 is TGTGCCAGCAGATCGAATAAGTTGAATGAAAAACTGTTTTTT. Translating gives CASRSNKLNEKLFF.

This clone was recorded once. The chain links TRBV5-4 to TRBJ1-6; 8 nucleotides align to TRBD1. The ends lost 5 bases at V and 1 base at J; junction bases unmatched: 2. Germline V lookup: CDR1 SGHNT, CDR2 YYREEE (reference sequence). The CDR3 is 15 residues long. The DNA of the CDR3 is TGTGCCAGCAGACAGGGGGAATCCTATAATTCACCCCTCCACTTT. Translation gives CASRQGESYNSPLHF.

The chain uses TRBV9 and TRBJ1-2; 10 bases match TRBD1. J lost 5 bases, V lost 0 bases, and 4 bases had no gene match. CDR1 and CDR2 (germline): SGDLS, YYNGEE. CDR3 length: 15 amino acids. Here the CDR3 reads CASSVGGDRGYGYTF. The CDR3 DNA follows: TGTGCCAGCAGCGTAGGAGGGGACAGGGGTTATGGCTACACCTTC.

V is TRBV30 and J is TRBJ1-1; the D is unclear. The V gene lost 2 bases and the J gene lost 1 base, with 8 bases spanning the gap. This CDR3 region has 13 residues. Germline lookup yields CDR1 GTSNPN and CDR2 SVGIG (reference sequence). CDR3 region: CAWSSDGNTEAFF. As DNA, the CDR3 is TGTGCCTGGAGTTCGGACGGGAACACTGAAGCTTTCTTT.

Within the sample, this clone is large. The chain is built from TRBV2 and TRBJ2-3; D ambiguous. V lost 5 bases to trimming and J lost 2 bases, with 5 bases between them. Germline V gene sequence: CDR1 SNHLY, CDR2 FYNNEI. The CDR3 is 12 residues long. The CDR3 reads CASSSNTDTQYF. The CDR3 DNA is TGTGCCAGCAGTTCTAACACAGATACGCAGTATTTT.

CDR3 sequence reads: CASGYSGTGDYTGELFF. In nucleotides, the CDR3 is TGTGCTAGTGGCTACTCCGGGACAGGGGACTACACCGGGGAGCTGTTTTTT. The chain is built from TRBV12-5 and TRBJ2-2, with TRBD1 matching 10 bases. The CDR3 is 17 residues long. J was trimmed by 3 bases and V by 6 bases; bases with no gene match: 10. The germline V gene has CDR1 LGHNT and CDR2 FRNRAP. The full variable domain, completed using reference TRBV12-5 and TRBJ2-2, is DARVTQTPRHKVTEMGQEVTMRCQPILGHNTVFWYRQTMMQGLELLAYFRNRAPLDDSGMPKDRFSAEMPDATLATLKIQPSEPRDSAVYFCASGYSGTGDYTGELFFGEGSRLTVL.

In its sample, this clone was seen once. V is TRBV5-6 and J is TRBJ2-4; maybe TRBD2 (5 bases). Germline CDR1 SGHDT, CDR2 YYEEEE. V was pared by 0 bases and J by 0 bases, with 19 bases between. CDR3 length equals 19 residues. The CDR3 loop is CASSLVGDPGAVAKNIQYF. CDR3 DNA sequence: TGTGCCAGCAGCTTGGTAGGTGACCCCGGAGCGGTAGCCAAAAACATTCAGTACTTC.

The rearrangement joins TRBV15 to TRBJ1-5; tentatively, D is TRBD1 (5 bases). Trimming cost V 9 bases and J 4 bases, with 13 bases left between them. The CDR3 totals 13 residues. Germline V gene lookup returns CDR1 LNHNV and CDR2 YYDKDF (reference sequence). The CDR3 nucleotides read TGTGCCACTTCCCGGGACCTAAATCAGCCCCAGCATTTT. It translates to CATSRDLNQPQHF. Complete variable domain (other parts from reference TRBV15 and TRBJ1-5): DAMVIQNPRYQVTQFGKPVTLSCSQTLNHNVMYWYQQKSSQAPKLLFHYYDKDFNNEADTPDNFQSRRPNTSFCFLDIRSPGLGDTAMYLCATSRDLNQPQHFGDGTRLSIL.

The rearrangement joins TRBV2 to TRBJ2-5; 7 nucleotides line up with TRBD1. Germline V gene data show CDR1 as SNHLY and CDR2 as FYNNEI. This CDR3 has 14 amino acids. Losses at the gene ends were 7 bases for V and 7 bases for J; bases not matched to a gene: 12. The CDR3 loop reads CASIGTVMWGTQYF. In DNA form, the CDR3 reads TGTGCCAGCATCGGGACAGTGATGTGGGGGACCCAGTACTTC.

The genes are TRBV11-3 and TRBJ2-2; maybe TRBD1 (5 bases). The CDR3 contains 16 residues. CDR1 SGHNT and CDR2 YENEEA come from the germline V gene. V was trimmed by 2 bases and J by 2 bases, leaving 12 bases between them. The CDR3 DNA sequence: TGTGCCAGCAGCTTATACGGACAAGCCAACACCGGGGAGCTGTTTTTT. This sequence encodes CASSLYGQANTGELFF.

The chain couples TRBV10-3 to TRBJ2-7; no clear D gene. With 2 bases removed from V and 1 base from J, the gap between germline ends came to 6 bases. Germline assignment: CDR1 ENHRY and CDR2 SYGVKD. The CDR3 runs 13 residues. CDR3 in amino acids: CAISEGLSYEQYF. The CDR3 region has the DNA TGTGCCATCAGTGAGGGGCTTTCCTACGAGCAGTACTTC.

The V call is TRBV7-2, the J call TRBJ1-4, with D perhaps matching TRBD1 (5 bases). The V end lost 5 bases, the J end lost 8 bases, and 18 bases lay between the germline ends. The CDR3 extends over 15 amino acids. Germline V gene data show CDR1 as SGHTA and CDR2 as FQGNSA. The CDR3 is CASSPGTPVGEKLFF. CDR3 nucleotide sequence: TGTGCCAGCAGCCCCGGGACTCCGGTGGGGGAAAAACTGTTTTTT.

This clone occurred once. The chain recombines TRBV9 with TRBJ1-6; 8 nucleotides match TRBD1. This CDR3 comprises 15 residues. In germline, CDR1 is SGDLS, CDR2 YYNGEE. V trimming: 4 bases; J trimming: 9 bases; junction bases outside the gene matches: 9. CDR3 in DNA: TGTGCCAGCAGCAAGCCGGGACAGGAGGCTTCACCCCTCCACTTT. Translation gives CASSKPGQEASPLHF.

J is TRBJ2-5 and V is TRBV6-5; 12 bases match TRBD1. The J call may be faulty, since TRBJ2-7 better matches the DNA end. Germline V CDR1 and CDR2: MNHEY, SVGAGI. CDR3 length: 16 amino acids. The CDR3 nucleotides read TGTGCCAGCAGTTACTCGGGACAGGGGGCTGGTTACGAGCAGTACTTC. Protein product: CASSYSGQGAGYEQYF.

The chain is built from TRBV13 and TRBJ2-7; D is perhaps TRBD2 (5 bases). V was cut by 4 bases and J by 3 bases, with 19 bases left in between. Germline loops: CDR1 PRHDT, CDR2 FYEKMQ (reference sequence). The CDR3 spans 16 residues. The CDR3 reads CASSSAGVQYDYEQYV. CDR3 DNA sequence: TGTGCCAGCAGCTCGGCGGGTGTACAGTACGACTACGAGCAGTACGTC.

V gene TRBV10-3 combines with J gene TRBJ1-3; D might be TRBD1 (5 bases). The CDR3 runs 16 residues. V was cut by 2 bases and J by 0 bases, with 11 bases left in between. Germline V gene data show CDR1 as ENHRY and CDR2 as SYGVKD. CDR3 residues: CAISEPDNISGNTIYF. CDR3 sequence (DNA): TGTGCCATCAGTGAGCCGGACAACATCTCTGGAAACACCATATATTTT.

This chain connects TRBV18 to TRBJ2-7; 10 nucleotides line up with TRBD2. In germline, CDR1 is KGHSH, CDR2 LQKENI. The CDR3 loop spans 17 amino acids. V trimming: 4 bases; J trimming: 2 bases; junction bases outside the gene matches: 11. CDR3 sequence: CASSRDPLAGEAYEQYF. As DNA, the CDR3 is TGTGCCAGCTCACGGGACCCGCTAGCGGGGGAAGCCTACGAGCAGTACTTC.

A single count supports this clone. This chain uses TRBV4-2 with TRBJ2-4; D is unclear. Germline lookup yields CDR1 LGHNA and CDR2 YNFKEQ. The CDR3 consists of 12 residues. Between the trimmed V and J ends, which lost 6 bases and 0 bases, there was a span of 3 bases. The CDR3 region has the DNA TGTGCCAGCAGTCTAGCCAAAAACATTCAGTACTTC. As protein: CASSLAKNIQYF.

The chain joins TRBV2 to TRBJ2-3; possible D gene TRBD2, 5 bases. V was trimmed by 6 bases and J by 5 bases, leaving 12 bases between them. The CDR3 is made up of 13 amino acids. Germline assignment: CDR1 SNHLY and CDR2 FYNNEI. In DNA, the CDR3 is TGTGCCAGCAGAGAGTGGAGCGGAGATACGCAGTATTTT. Protein: CASREWSGDTQYF.

The rearrangement uses TRBV19 and TRBJ2-1, with D perhaps assigned TRBD1 or TRBD2 (6 bases each). This CDR3 comprises 15 residues. Germline V lookup: CDR1 LNHDA, CDR2 SQIVND (reference sequence). V was pared by 7 bases and J by 2 bases, with 15 bases between. The CDR3 coding sequence is TGTGCCAGTACCGAGAGGGGGGCGGCCTACAATGAGCAGTTCTTC. Amino acids: CASTERGAAYNEQFF. Drawing the rest from reference TRBV19 and TRBJ2-1, the complete variable domain is DGGITQSPKYLFRKEGQNVTLSCEQNLNHDAMYWYRQDPGQGLRLIYYSQIVNDFQKGDIAEGYSVSREKKESFPLTVTSAQKNPTAFYLCASTERGAAYNEQFFGPGTRLTVL.

The chain joins TRBV29-1 to TRBJ1-1, with a tentative D call TRBD1 (5 bases). Germline V gives CDR1 SQVTM, CDR2 ANQGSEA. V was shortened by 6 bases and J by 10 bases, with 21 bases between the two germline ends. This CDR3 is 13 amino acids long. The CDR3: CSVSLGGFEVAFF. The CDR3, as DNA: TGCAGCGTGAGTCTCGGGGGGTTTGAAGTAGCTTTCTTT.

The chain employs TRBV5-4 and TRBJ1-3; D not resolved. The V end lost 0 bases, the J end lost 0 bases, and 7 bases lay between the germline ends. The CDR3 is 15 amino acids. Germline lookup yields CDR1 SGHNT and CDR2 YYREEE (reference sequence). CDR3 nucleotide sequence: TGTGCCAGCAGCTTGGCTGGGAGCTCTGGAAACACCATATATTTT. Protein sequence: CASSLAGSSGNTIYF.

The chain couples TRBV25-1 to TRBJ2-2, with 9 nucleotides matching TRBD1. V was clipped by 4 bases and J by 6 bases; unmatched bases: 6. The germline V gene encodes CDR1 MGHDK and CDR2 SYGVNS. The CDR3 has 15 residues. CDR3 sequence (DNA): TGTGCCAGCAGTGCTTCCGGGACAGGGTCCGGGGAGCTGTTTTTT. It encodes CASSASGTGSGELFF. Full variable domain (outside the CDR3, taken from reference TRBV25-1 and TRBJ2-2): EADIYQTPRYLVIGTGKKITLECSQTMGHDKMYWYQQDPGMELHLIHYSYGVNSTEKGDLSSESTVSRIRTEHFPLTLESARPSHTSQYLCASSASGTGSGELFFGEGSRLTVL.

V gene TRBV10-3 combines with J gene TRBJ2-5, with TRBD2 matching over 8 bases. The germline V gene has CDR1 ENHRY and CDR2 SYGVKD. This CDR3 has 15 amino acids. V lost 4 bases to trimming and J lost 2 bases; unmatched junction nucleotides: 6. CDR3 in amino acids: CAISGTAGVQETQYF. The CDR3 DNA sequence: TGTGCCATCAGTGGAACAGCGGGGGTACAAGAGACCCAGTACTTC.

The chain has TRBV27 and TRBJ1-2; no firm D call. The CDR3 is 15 amino acids. Germline CDR1 and CDR2: MNHEY and SMNVEV (reference sequence). Trimming took off 4 bases at V and 6 bases at J, with 18 bases between the two ends. In DNA form, the CDR3 reads TGTGCCAGCAGTTGTTCCCGGCCAGGAATTGATGGCTACACCTTC. Amino acid sequence: CASSCSRPGIDGYTF.

This chain joins TRBV14 and TRBJ2-3; the D gene is possibly TRBD2 (6 bases). V was cut by 0 bases and J by 0 bases, with 19 bases left in between. The CDR3 loop spans 19 amino acids. CDR1 and CDR2 (germline): SGHDN, FVKESK. The CDR3 spells CASSQEGLRNPLSTDTQYF. The CDR3 region has the DNA TGTGCCAGCAGCCAAGAGGGACTCCGAAACCCCCTAAGCACAGATACGCAGTATTTT.

This rearrangement joins TRBV2 to TRBJ1-1; 8 bases match TRBD1. The germline V gene has CDR1 SNHLY and CDR2 FYNNEI. This CDR3 spans 14 amino acids. The trim removed 7 bases at V and 3 bases at J, leaving 7 bases unmatched. The CDR3 DNA reads as TGTGCCAGCATGAAGGCAGGGGGCCACACTGAAGCTTTCTTT. Protein: CASMKAGGHTEAFF.

The V call is TRBV13, the J call TRBJ2-1; 11 positions agree with TRBD1. The CDR3 is 16 amino acids. Trimming removed 5 bases from V and 4 bases from J; junction bases left unmatched: 7. Germline V CDR1 and CDR2: PRHDT, FYEKMQ (reference sequence). CDR3 residues: CASSRDGTGGYNEQFF. In DNA, the CDR3 is TGTGCCAGCAGCCGGGATGGGACAGGGGGATACAATGAGCAGTTCTTC.

V is TRBV6-5 and J is TRBJ2-1, with 11 nucleotides matching TRBD1. The trim removed 8 bases at V and 8 bases at J, leaving 8 bases unmatched. The germline V gene encodes CDR1 MNHEY and CDR2 SVGAGI. The CDR3 contains 14 residues. The CDR3: CASSWTGGTYEQFF. The CDR3 DNA reads as TGTGCCAGCTCATGGACAGGGGGCACATATGAGCAGTTCTTC.